Shown below are 6 T cell receptor beta chains from a single sample sequenced in a study of siplizumab effects on memory and regulatory T cells. Clones were read by immunoSEQ multiplex PCR, and TCRdb kept only the in-frame ones, dropping some. The repertoire holds fewer than 120,000 clones, with roughly 92% as singletons. The sample consisted of CD4+ T cells sorted from blood. These receptors were collected from a human donor in good health.

This clone was observed once. V and J are TRBV19 and TRBJ1-2; tentatively, D is TRBD1 (6 bases). The CDR3 totals 13 residues. The germline V gene has CDR1 LNHDA and CDR2 SQIVND (reference sequence). Trimming removed 5 bases at V and 2 bases at J, with 9 bases between. The CDR3 DNA is TGTGCCAGTAGTGTACAGGGAAACTATGGCTACACCTTC. It encodes CASSVQGNYGYTF.

The CDR3 loop reads CASSLGQRNSPLHF. In nucleotides, the CDR3 is TGTGCCAGCAGCTTAGGGCAGAGGAATTCACCCCTCCACTTT. The chain links TRBV7-2 to TRBJ1-6; D remains ambiguous. V lost 1 base to trimming and J lost 7 bases, with 8 bases between them. The length of the CDR3 is 14 residues. Germline CDR1 SGHTA, CDR2 FQGNSA. Full variable domain (outside the CDR3, taken from reference TRBV7-2 and TRBJ1-6): GAGVSQSPSNKVTEKGKDVELRCDPISGHTALYWYRQSLGQGLEFLIYFQGNSAPDKSGLPSDRFSAERTGGSVSTLTIQRTQQEDSAVYLCASSLGQRNSPLHFGNGTRLTVT.

This rearrangement joins TRBV11-1 to TRBJ2-7; 7 nucleotides match TRBD1. From germline, CDR1 is SGHAT and CDR2 FQDESV (reference sequence). This CDR3 is built from 13 residues. The trim removed 6 bases at V and 5 bases at J, leaving 7 bases unmatched. The CDR3 loop reads CASSRQGLHEQYF. The CDR3 bases are TGTGCCAGCAGTCGACAGGGTCTCCACGAGCAGTACTTC.

V and J are TRBV5-1 and TRBJ1-1, with 8 bases fitting TRBD1. V dropped 6 bases and J dropped 4; count of bases not matched to a gene: 5. The CDR3 extends over 13 amino acids. Per the germline V gene, CDR1 is SGHRS and CDR2 is YFSETQ. For the CDR3, the DNA is TGCGCCAGCACCGACACAGGGGGCACTGAAGCTTTCTTT. Residues: CASTDTGGTEAFF.

This rearrangement joins TRBV7-2 to TRBJ1-5; D possibly corresponds to TRBD1 (6 bases). The CDR3 has 14 amino acids. The ends were cut back, 3 bases at V and 3 bases at J, with 9 bases in the middle. From germline, CDR1 is SGHTA and CDR2 FQGNSA. The CDR3 sequence is CASSLGGLNQPQHF. CDR3 coding DNA: TGTGCCAGCAGCTTGGGGGGGCTCAATCAGCCCCAGCATTTT.

This clone was counted once. The chain employs TRBV18 and TRBJ1-5, with TRBD1 identical over 8 bases. With V trimmed by 4 bases and J by 7 bases, 21 bases remained unmatched. This CDR3 spans 19 amino acids. The germline V gene encodes CDR1 KGHSH and CDR2 LQKENI. CDR3 sequence reads: CASSLFGGTGSLREQPQHF. The DNA for the CDR3 is TGTGCCAGCTCACTATTCGGAGGGACAGGATCTTTACGGGAACAGCCCCAGCATTTT.